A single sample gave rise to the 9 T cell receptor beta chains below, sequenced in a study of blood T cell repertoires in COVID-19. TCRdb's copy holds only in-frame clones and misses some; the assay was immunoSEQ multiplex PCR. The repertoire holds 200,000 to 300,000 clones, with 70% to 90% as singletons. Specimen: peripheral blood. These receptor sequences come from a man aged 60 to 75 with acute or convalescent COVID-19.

The CDR3 DNA reads as TGTGCCAGCAGTCCCAGGGGGGATCAGCCCCAGCATTTT. It encodes CASSPRGDQPQHF. This chain uses TRBV12-3 or TRBV12-4 with TRBJ1-5; 7 bases align to TRBD1. The J segment lost 5 bases and the V segment lost 5 bases, leaving 3 bases of the junction unmatched. The CDR3 totals 13 residues.

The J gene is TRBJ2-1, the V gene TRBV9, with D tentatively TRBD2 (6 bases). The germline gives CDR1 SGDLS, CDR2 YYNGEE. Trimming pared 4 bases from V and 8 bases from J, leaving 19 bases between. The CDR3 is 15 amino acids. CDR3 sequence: CASSLAPRGFDEQFF. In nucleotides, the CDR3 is TGTGCCAGCAGCCTAGCGCCGAGAGGTTTCGATGAGCAGTTCTTC.

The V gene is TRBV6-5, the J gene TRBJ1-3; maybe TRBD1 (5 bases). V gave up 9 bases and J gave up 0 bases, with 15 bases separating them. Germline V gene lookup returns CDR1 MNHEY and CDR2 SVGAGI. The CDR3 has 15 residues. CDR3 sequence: CASSRGRSSGNTIYF. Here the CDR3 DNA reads TGTGCCAGTTCTAGGGGTCGGAGCTCTGGAAACACCATATATTTT.

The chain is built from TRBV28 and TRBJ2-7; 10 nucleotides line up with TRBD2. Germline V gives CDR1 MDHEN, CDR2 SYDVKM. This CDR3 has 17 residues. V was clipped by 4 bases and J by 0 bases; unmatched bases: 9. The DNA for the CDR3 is TGTGCCAGCAGTTGGAAACCGGGACTAGCGCTCTCCTACGAGCAGTACTTC. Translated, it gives CASSWKPGLALSYEQYF. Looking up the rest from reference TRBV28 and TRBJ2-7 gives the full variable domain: DVKVTQSSRYLVKRTGEKVFLECVQDMDHENMFWYRQDPGLGLRLIYFSYDVKMKEKGDIPEGYSVSREKKERFSLILESASTNQTSMYLCASSWKPGLALSYEQYFGPGTRLTVT.

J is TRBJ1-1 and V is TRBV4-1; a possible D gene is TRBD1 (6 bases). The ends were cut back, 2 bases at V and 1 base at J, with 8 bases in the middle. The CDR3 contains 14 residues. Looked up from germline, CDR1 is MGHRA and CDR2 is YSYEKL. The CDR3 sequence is CASSQWGQNTEAFF. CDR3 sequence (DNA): TGCGCCAGCAGCCAATGGGGGCAGAACACTGAAGCTTTCTTT.

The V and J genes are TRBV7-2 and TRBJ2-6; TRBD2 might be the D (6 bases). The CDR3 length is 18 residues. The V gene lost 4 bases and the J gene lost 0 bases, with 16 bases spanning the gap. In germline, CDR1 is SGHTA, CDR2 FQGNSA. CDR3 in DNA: TGTGCCAGCAGCTCGGGACTCAAAATGCGCTCTGGGGCCAACGTCCTGACTTTC. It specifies CASSSGLKMRSGANVLTF.

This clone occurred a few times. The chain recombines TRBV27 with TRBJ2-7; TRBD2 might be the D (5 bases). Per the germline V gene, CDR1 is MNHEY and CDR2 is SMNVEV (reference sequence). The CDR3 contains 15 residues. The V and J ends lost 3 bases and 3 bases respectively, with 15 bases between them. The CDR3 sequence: CASSLWSGDGYEQYF. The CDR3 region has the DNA TGTGCCAGCAGTTTGTGGTCCGGGGATGGCTACGAGCAGTACTTC.

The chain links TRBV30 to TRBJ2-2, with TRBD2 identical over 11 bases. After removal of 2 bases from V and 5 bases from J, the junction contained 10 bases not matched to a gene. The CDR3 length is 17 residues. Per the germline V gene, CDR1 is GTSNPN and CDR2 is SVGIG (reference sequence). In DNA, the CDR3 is TGTGCCTGGAGTTTGGTACTAGCGGGAGCGGTTACCGGGGAGCTGTTTTTT. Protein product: CAWSLVLAGAVTGELFF.

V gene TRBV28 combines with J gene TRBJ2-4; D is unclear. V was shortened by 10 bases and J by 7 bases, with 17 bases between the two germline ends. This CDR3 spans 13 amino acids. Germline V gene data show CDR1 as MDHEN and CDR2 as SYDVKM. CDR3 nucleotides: TGTGCCACCTCTGGGCCCCGTGGGAACATTCAGTACTTC. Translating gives CATSGPRGNIQYF. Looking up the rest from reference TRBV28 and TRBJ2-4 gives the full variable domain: DVKVTQSSRYLVKRTGEKVFLECVQDMDHENMFWYRQDPGLGLRLIYFSYDVKMKEKGDIPEGYSVSREKKERFSLILESASTNQTSMYLCATSGPRGNIQYFGAGTRLSVL.